The subject of this entry is one TCR beta chain. The record originates from a study of T cell responses to AZD1222 COVID-19 vaccine. Profiled with immunoSEQ multiplex PCR; TCRdb holds only in-frame clones, not every one. The profile covers more than 95,000 clones, with about 90% appearing a single time and more than 4.5% taken by the ten largest. This sequence originates from an adult in good health. The source was peripheral blood, collected on day 0 of AZD1222 vaccination.

CDR3 nucleotide sequence: TGCGCCAGCAGCCAAGACAACTATGGCTACACCTTC. The encoded protein is CASSQDNYGYTF. V and J are TRBV4-1 and TRBJ1-2, with no clear D. Germline V CDR1 and CDR2: MGHRA, YSYEKL. This CDR3 comprises 12 residues. The V and J ends lost 0 bases and 2 bases respectively, with 1 base between them.